These 19 T cell receptor beta chains share one sample of origin, sequenced in a study of blood T cell repertoires in COVID-19. The data were produced by immunoSEQ multiplex PCR, yet TCRdb's version contains in-frame clones alone and is incomplete. The sample lists 9,000 to 13,000 clones, 75% to 90% occurring once. The specimen sequenced was peripheral blood. All receptors derive from a human donor in a cohort sampled during active COVID-19.

This chain links TRBV5-4 with TRBJ2-1, with 11 bases that match TRBD2. The CDR3 covers 16 residues. V shed 4 bases and J 1 base; nucleotides not matched to a gene: 4. Germline lookup yields CDR1 SGHNT and CDR2 YYREEE (reference sequence). The CDR3 protein is CASSATSGSSYNEQFF. DNA for the CDR3: TGTGCCAGCAGCGCAACTAGCGGGAGTTCCTACAATGAGCAGTTCTTC.

The chain couples TRBV7-9 to TRBJ2-3; tentative D call: TRBD2 (5 bases). The V end was cut by 2 bases, the J end by 6 bases, with 15 bases between. The V gene's germline CDR1 is SEHNR and CDR2 FQNEAQ (reference sequence). CDR3 size: 15 residues. As DNA, the CDR3 is TGTGCCAGCAGCTTATTACGAGGACTCGATGATACGCAGTATTTT. Its protein is CASSLLRGLDDTQYF. The complete variable domain, with remaining parts taken from reference TRBV7-9 and TRBJ2-3, reads DTGVSQNPRHKITKRGQNVTFRCDPISEHNRLYWYRQTLGQGPEFLTYFQNEAQLEKSRLLSDRFSAERPKGSFSTLEIQRTEQGDSAMYLCASSLLRGLDDTQYFGPGTRLTVL.

The chain links TRBV6-5 to TRBJ2-7; 8 bases line up with TRBD2. V trimming: 6 bases; J trimming: 3 bases; junction bases outside the gene matches: 7. The CDR3 is 14 residues long. Germline V gene data show CDR1 as MNHEY and CDR2 as SVGAGI. CDR3 residues: CASSRVAGFYEQYF. The CDR3 DNA reads TGTGCCAGCAGCAGGGTAGCGGGATTCTACGAGCAGTACTTC.

V is TRBV11-2 and J is TRBJ1-1; D may be TRBD1 (6 bases). V lost 5 bases, J lost 6 bases, and 19 bases lay in between. The CDR3 contains 15 residues. The germline V gene encodes CDR1 SGHAT and CDR2 FQNNGV. CDR3 nucleotides: TGTGCCAGCAGCATACGGGACAATTCCAACCCTGAAGCTTTCTTT. Amino acids: CASSIRDNSNPEAFF.

The rearrangement uses TRBV11-2 and TRBJ1-1, with no clear D. This CDR3 comprises 13 residues. Between the trimmed V and J ends, which lost 5 bases and 1 base, there was a span of 8 bases. CDR1 is SGHAT, CDR2 FQNNGV, per germline. CDR3 amino acids: CASSPTRNTEAFF. DNA of the CDR3: TGTGCCAGCAGCCCGACAAGGAACACTGAAGCTTTCTTT.

In its sample, this clone was seen once. This chain uses TRBV28 with TRBJ2-3; no firm D call. V was trimmed by 1 base and J by 6 bases, leaving 5 bases between them. The CDR3 length is 12 residues. In germline, CDR1 is MDHEN, CDR2 SYDVKM. Here the CDR3 reads CASSLLRDTQYF. CDR3 sequence (DNA): TGTGCCAGCAGTTTATTGCGGGATACGCAGTATTTT.

The chain carries TRBV5-1 and TRBJ2-5; D is uncertain. Per the germline V gene, CDR1 is SGHRS and CDR2 is YFSETQ. The CDR3 is 15 residues long. V was pared by 4 bases and J by 1 base, with 14 bases between. CDR3 amino acids: CASSLLGNFQETQYF. In nucleotides, the CDR3 is TGCGCCAGCAGCCTCCTGGGCAACTTCCAAGAGACCCAGTACTTC. The complete variable domain, with remaining parts taken from reference TRBV5-1 and TRBJ2-5, reads KAGVTQTPRYLIKTRGQQVTLSCSPISGHRSVSWYQQTPGQGLQFLFEYFSETQRNKGNFPGRFSGRQFSNSRSEMNVSTLELGDSALYLCASSLLGNFQETQYFGPGTRLLVL.

This chain links TRBV30 with TRBJ2-6, with D tentatively TRBD2 (6 bases). The V and J ends lost 4 bases and 1 base respectively, with 8 bases between them. CDR3 length equals 14 residues. Germline V CDR1 and CDR2: GTSNPN, SVGIG (reference sequence). CDR3 sequence reads: CAWTRESGANVLTF. Written as DNA, the CDR3 is TGTGCCTGGACCCGGGAGTCTGGGGCCAACGTCCTGACTTTC.

The chain is built from TRBV9 and TRBJ2-3; 7 positions agree with TRBD2. Germline values: CDR1 SGDLS, CDR2 YYNGEE. This CDR3 region has 18 residues. Trimming removed 0 bases from V and 4 bases from J; junction bases left unmatched: 14. CDR3 in amino acids: CASSVGLRGRRVADTQYF. Here the CDR3 DNA reads TGTGCCAGCAGCGTAGGTCTGCGCGGGAGAAGGGTAGCAGATACGCAGTATTTT.

This sequence joins TRBV29-1 and TRBJ1-1, with 8 bases lining up with TRBD1. With 3 bases clipped from V and 4 bases from J, the junction kept 7 bases outside the gene matches. The germline V gene has CDR1 SQVTM and CDR2 ANQGSEA. This CDR3 contains 14 residues. The CDR3 DNA reads as TGCAGCGTTGATTGGCAGGGGGCTGGCACTGAAGCTTTCTTT. Encoded protein: CSVDWQGAGTEAFF.

On this clone: This CDR3 is also generated by other DNA sequences in the sample. The rearrangement uses TRBV19 and TRBJ2-2, with a tentative D call TRBD1 (7 bases). The CDR3 is 16 residues long. Germline-derived CDR1 and CDR2 are LNHDA and SQIVND (reference sequence). V was trimmed by 3 bases and J by 0 bases, leaving 11 bases between them. CDR3 region: CASSIGGTANTGELFF. For the CDR3, the DNA is TGTGCCAGTAGTATCGGCGGGACAGCGAACACCGGGGAGCTGTTTTTT.

The rearrangement uses TRBV6-1 and TRBJ1-1, with D perhaps matching TRBD1 (5 bases). Per the germline V gene, CDR1 is MNHNS and CDR2 is SASEGT. V dropped 1 base and J dropped 6 bases, with 12 bases sitting between them. The CDR3 length is 14 residues. CDR3 residues: CASSEGGVRAEAFF. Here the CDR3 DNA reads TGTGCCAGCAGTGAAGGGGGGGTGAGGGCTGAAGCTTTCTTT.

This clone was observed once. The chain recombines TRBV19 with TRBJ1-1; 10 bases line up with TRBD1. The CDR3 runs to 13 residues. CDR1 and CDR2 from the germline V gene are LNHDA and SQIVND (reference sequence). With 9 bases clipped from V and 5 bases from J, the junction kept 6 bases outside the gene matches. CDR3 region: CASTGTGVTEAFF. CDR3 coding DNA: TGTGCCAGCACCGGGACAGGGGTGACTGAAGCTTTCTTT.

The CDR3 nucleotides read TGTGCCAGCCTGAAGGCAGGCGTCACTCTTTCGCAGTATTTT. This encodes CASLKAGVTLSQYF. V is TRBV2 and J is TRBJ2-3, with unresolved D. The length of the CDR3 is 14 residues. The V end was cut by 8 bases, the J end by 10 bases, with 22 bases between. In germline, CDR1 is SNHLY, CDR2 FYNNEI.

The chain employs TRBV19 and TRBJ2-7, with 9 positions matching TRBD1. Germline V gives CDR1 LNHDA, CDR2 SQIVND (reference sequence). This CDR3 spans 15 amino acids. V dropped 2 bases and J dropped 4; count of bases not matched to a gene: 6. In nucleotides, the CDR3 is TGTGCCAGTAGTATAACCGGGACAGGGTTGTACGAGCAGTACTTC. This codes for CASSITGTGLYEQYF.

The rearrangement joins TRBV7-2 to TRBJ1-5; D is perhaps TRBD1 (5 bases). Trimming stripped 8 bases from V and 3 bases from J, with 11 bases between. Per germline, CDR1 SGHTA and CDR2 FQGNSA. The CDR3 spans 13 residues. CDR3: CASATGHNQPQHF. The CDR3 coding sequence is TGTGCCAGCGCCACAGGTCACAATCAGCCCCAGCATTTT.

With regard to this clone: The identical CDR3 is also encoded by other nucleotide sequences in the sample. The chain carries TRBV6-5 and TRBJ1-1; D is possibly TRBD1 (5 bases). This CDR3 region has 14 residues. Germline CDR1 reads MNHEY; CDR2 reads SVGAGI. V lost 6 bases, J lost 1 base, and 12 bases lay in between. The CDR3 DNA follows: TGTGCCAGCAGAGACAGATGGGAGAACACTGAAGCTTTCTTT. Protein: CASRDRWENTEAFF.

CDR3 bases: TGTGCCAGCAGTTTTATAAGGGGCTCGGGCTATGGCTACACCTTC. Its translation is CASSFIRGSGYGYTF. The V call is TRBV27, the J call TRBJ1-2, with D perhaps matching TRBD1 (5 bases). CDR3 size: 15 residues. Deletions cut 3 bases from V and 4 bases from J, with 15 bases between. Germline loops: CDR1 MNHEY, CDR2 SMNVEV (reference sequence).

The chain uses TRBV4-2 and TRBJ2-2; perhaps TRBD2 as D (5 bases). The ends were cut back, 0 bases at V and 1 base at J, with 12 bases in the middle. This CDR3 has 17 amino acids. The germline gives CDR1 LGHNA, CDR2 YNFKEQ. The DNA for the CDR3 is TGTGCCAGCAGCCAAGACAGGCGCAGCGGGAACACCGGGGAGCTGTTTTTT. This codes for CASSQDRRSGNTGELFF.